This TCR beta chain was identified in a study of CD8+ T cells in alopecia areata. Notes on the study in general: Lesional scalp displayed greater clonality than normal scalp, most notably in alopecia totalis/universalis. Only a single nonresponder existed, so baseline CD8+ expansion links stay unclear. In blood and scalp, many expanded lesional clones persisted during tofacitinib. Against the mouse data, patients shared TCRs less clearly, possibly for HLA reasons.

Reverse transcription of extracted RNA yielded cDNA, which provided the sequencing template. Method: immunoSEQ multiplex PCR; TCRdb's copy keeps in-frame clones and lacks some. Of roughly 40,000 clones in the sample, less than 70% were seen once. Described treatment: oral pan-JAK inhibitor, 5-10 mg twice daily. Turning to this clone: Its cognate antigen is unknown.

The CDR3 runs 15 residues. Per germline, CDR1 LGHNA and CDR2 YSLEER. V was clipped by 5 bases and J by 3 bases; unmatched bases: 5. The sequences come from CD8+ T cells sorted from blood, collected at week 4, from a patient treated with tofacitinib. The rearrangement uses TRBV4-3 and TRBJ2-3, with 10 bases fitting TRBD1. The receptor was isolated from a human donor with alopecia areata. The CDR3 bases are TGCGCCAGCAGCGAGACAGGGGGCATTACAGATACGCAGTATTTT. Translating gives CASSETGGITDTQYF.